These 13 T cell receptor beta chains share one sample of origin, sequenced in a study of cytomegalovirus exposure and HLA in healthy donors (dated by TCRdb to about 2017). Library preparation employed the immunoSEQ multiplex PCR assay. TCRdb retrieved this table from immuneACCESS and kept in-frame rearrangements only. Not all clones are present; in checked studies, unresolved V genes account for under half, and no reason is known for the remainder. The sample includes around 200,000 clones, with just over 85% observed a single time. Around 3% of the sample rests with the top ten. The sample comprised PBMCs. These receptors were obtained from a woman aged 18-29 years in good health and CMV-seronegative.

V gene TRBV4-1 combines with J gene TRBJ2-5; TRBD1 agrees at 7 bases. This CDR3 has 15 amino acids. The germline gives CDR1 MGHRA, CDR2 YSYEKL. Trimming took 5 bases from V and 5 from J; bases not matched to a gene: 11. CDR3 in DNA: TGCGCCAGCAGCGTACGTTGGACAGGCGGGGAGACCCAGTACTTC. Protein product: CASSVRWTGGETQYF.

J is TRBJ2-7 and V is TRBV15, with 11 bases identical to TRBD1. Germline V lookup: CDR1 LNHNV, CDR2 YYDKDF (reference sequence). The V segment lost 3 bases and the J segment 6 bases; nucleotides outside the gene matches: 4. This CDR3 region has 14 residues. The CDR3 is CATSRDRGRFEQYF. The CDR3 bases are TGTGCCACCAGCAGGGACAGGGGGCGATTCGAGCAGTACTTC. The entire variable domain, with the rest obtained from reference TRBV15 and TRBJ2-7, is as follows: DAMVIQNPRYQVTQFGKPVTLSCSQTLNHNVMYWYQQKSSQAPKLLFHYYDKDFNNEADTPDNFQSRRPNTSFCFLDIRSPGLGDTAMYLCATSRDRGRFEQYFGPGTRLTVT.

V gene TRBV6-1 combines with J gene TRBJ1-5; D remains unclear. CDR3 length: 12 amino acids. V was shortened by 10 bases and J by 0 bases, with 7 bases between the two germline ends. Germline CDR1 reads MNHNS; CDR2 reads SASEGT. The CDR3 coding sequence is TGTGCCACCGGTTATAGCAATCAGCCCCAGCATTTT. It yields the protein CATGYSNQPQHF.

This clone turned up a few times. The CDR3 loop is CAWRPRVAKNIQYF. CDR3 coding DNA: TGTGCCTGGAGGCCCCGAGTAGCCAAAAACATTCAGTACTTC. This chain joins TRBV30 and TRBJ2-4, with no clear D. Germline CDR1 reads GTSNPN; CDR2 reads SVGIG (reference sequence). The CDR3 sequence is 14 residues long. The V gene lost 3 bases and the J gene lost 0 bases, with 9 bases spanning the gap.

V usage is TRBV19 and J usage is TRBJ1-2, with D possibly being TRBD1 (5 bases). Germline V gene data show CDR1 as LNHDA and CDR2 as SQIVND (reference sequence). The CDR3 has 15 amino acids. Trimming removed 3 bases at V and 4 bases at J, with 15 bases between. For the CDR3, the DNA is TGTGCCAGTAGTATGACAGCCGGTGCGGTCTATGGCTACACCTTC. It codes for CASSMTAGAVYGYTF.

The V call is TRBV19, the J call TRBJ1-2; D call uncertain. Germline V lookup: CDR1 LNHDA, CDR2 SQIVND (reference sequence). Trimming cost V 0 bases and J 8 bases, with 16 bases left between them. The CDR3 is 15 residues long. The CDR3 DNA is TGTGCCAGTAGTATAGAGAGACGGCTCCCGGGGGGCTACACCTTC. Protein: CASSIERRLPGGYTF.

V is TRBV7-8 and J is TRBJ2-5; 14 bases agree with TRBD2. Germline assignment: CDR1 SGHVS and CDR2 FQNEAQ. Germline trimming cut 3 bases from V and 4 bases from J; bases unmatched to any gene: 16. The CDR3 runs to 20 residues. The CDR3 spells CASSFRVRPGTSGSIETQYF. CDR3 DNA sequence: TGTGCCAGCAGCTTCCGAGTCCGCCCCGGGACTAGCGGGAGCATAGAGACCCAGTACTTC.

The CDR3 is CASSFTPDRRGTEAFF. The CDR3 nucleotides read TGTGCCAGCAGTTTCACCCCGGACAGGAGGGGAACTGAAGCTTTCTTT. The chain couples TRBV7-6 to TRBJ1-1; 7 bases fit TRBD1. The CDR3 runs 16 residues. Germline CDR1 SGHVS, CDR2 FNYEAQ. Germline trimming cut 6 bases from V and 5 bases from J; bases unmatched to any gene: 15. Filled out from reference TRBV7-6 and TRBJ1-1, the complete variable domain reads GAGVSQSPRYKVTKRGQDVALRCDPISGHVSLYWYRQALGQGPEFLTYFNYEAQQDKSGLPNDRFSAERPEGSISTLTIQRTEQRDSAMYRCASSFTPDRRGTEAFFGQGTRLTVV.

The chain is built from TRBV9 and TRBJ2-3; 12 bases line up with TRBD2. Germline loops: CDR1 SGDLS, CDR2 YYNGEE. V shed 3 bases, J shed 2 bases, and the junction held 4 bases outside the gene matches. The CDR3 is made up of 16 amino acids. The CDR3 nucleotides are TGTGCCAGCAGCGGTCTAGCGGGAGGGCCCACAGATACGCAGTATTTT. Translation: CASSGLAGGPTDTQYF.

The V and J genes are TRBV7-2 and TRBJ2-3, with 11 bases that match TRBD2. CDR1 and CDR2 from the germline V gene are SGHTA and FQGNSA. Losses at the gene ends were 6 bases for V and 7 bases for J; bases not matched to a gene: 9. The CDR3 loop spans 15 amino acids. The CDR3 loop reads CASRRTSGWEHTQYF. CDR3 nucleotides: TGTGCCAGCAGACGGACTAGCGGGTGGGAACATACGCAGTATTTT.

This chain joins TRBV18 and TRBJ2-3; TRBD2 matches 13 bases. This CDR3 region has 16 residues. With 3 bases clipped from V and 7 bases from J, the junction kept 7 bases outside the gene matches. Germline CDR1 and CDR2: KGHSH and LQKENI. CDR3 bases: TGTGCCAGCTCACCCCCGGGACTAGCGGGAATGAATACGCAGTATTTT. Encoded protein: CASSPPGLAGMNTQYF.

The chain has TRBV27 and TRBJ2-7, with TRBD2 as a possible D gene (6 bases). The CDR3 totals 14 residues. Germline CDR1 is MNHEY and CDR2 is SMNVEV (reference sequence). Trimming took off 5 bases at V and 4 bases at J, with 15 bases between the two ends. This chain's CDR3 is CASSLGGKRYEQYF. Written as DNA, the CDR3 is TGTGCCAGCAGTCTTGGGGGGAAGCGGTACGAGCAGTACTTC.

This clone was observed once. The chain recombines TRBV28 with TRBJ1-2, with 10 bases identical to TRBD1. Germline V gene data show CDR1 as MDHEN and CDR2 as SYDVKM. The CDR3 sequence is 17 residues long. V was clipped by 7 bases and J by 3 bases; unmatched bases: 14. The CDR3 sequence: CASTLGQGGYRHYGYTF. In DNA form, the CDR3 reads TGTGCCAGCACCCTCGGACAGGGGGGGTACAGGCACTATGGCTACACCTTC.